This entry is about one TCR beta chain. This clone was seen more than once but under ten times. The antigen it binds to is not known. The sample holds no much larger clone one base away, and base qualities are not on file. The junction shows trimming of 2 bases on V and 5 bases on J, and the gene matches do not reach 0 bases of it. The CDR3 starts with the cysteine, ends with the phenylalanine, and has 14 residues. Only the CDR3 part of the read is kept: 42 bases, read in frame from the first base. The germline V gene (reference sequence) specifies MNHEY as CDR1 and SMNVEV as CDR2. Every bulk PBMC sample was loaded with the same fixed amount of about 0.35 ug of DNA. TCR beta CDR3 sequences were amplified from genomic DNA with the immunoSEQ TCRb Assay kit following manufacturer instructions. The KAPA Library Quantification Kit for Illumina platforms was used to quantify pooled libraries by qPCR. Pooled libraries were clustered at 0.6-1.1 pM and sequenced on an Illumina NextSeq 500. As for the authors' bioinformatics: Analysis of the TCR data relied on immunoSEQ ANALYZER and the R LymphoSeq package. A rearrangement efficiency score was calculated as productive divided by the sum of productive and non-productive CDR3 sequences. Clonality was measured with the Gini coefficient and diversity with the Renyi index at alpha=1, compared pairwise between timepoints within each patient. In LymphoSeq, clonal relatedness was computed with an edit distance of 3 and repertoire similarity was computed with the Bhattacharyya coefficient. Linear discriminant analysis on week-3 changes in clonality and diversity was built with the R MASS and caret packages to classify response. TCRdb's version of the immuneACCESS table is confined to in-frame rearrangements and falls short of the full clone set. An unresolved V gene accounts for under half of the shortfall where checked; the remainder is of unknown origin. The V and J calls and the clone size are those of that table, but D and trimming were determined from the DNA. The sample contains about 11,000 clones, nearly 90% of them found a single time. More than 5.5% of the sample is taken by the ten largest.

This specimen belongs to a study of blood T cell dynamics during melanoma immunotherapy (TCRdb year 2020). Context from the whole study: Patients had metastatic melanoma and received first-line pembrolizumab or nivolumab plus ipilimumab as standard of care in the United Kingdom. A training cohort was formed from consecutive patients, and a further independent group of patients from the same centre was pooled into an external validation set. To find early correlates of response, the study profiled the peripheral T cell receptor repertoires of patients with metastatic melanoma both before and after one cycle of checkpoint inhibitor therapy.

Interpreted using the paper, the time point label stands for: week 3, after first cycle of checkpoint inhibitor. Blood samples were taken at two points: before treatment (T0) and at week 3 (W3), which came after the first cycle of checkpoint blockade. Except for a couple of patients with rapid clinical progression, response was assessed 12 weeks after the first infusion by RECIST 1.1; disease control meant complete response, partial response or stable disease. Patients with prior systemic cancer treatment, concomitant immunosuppressant therapy or synchronous other active malignancies were excluded. TCR beta was sequenced in both bulk PBMC and plasma cell-free DNA in order to track circulating cells as well as T cell turnover. Lymphoprep and SepMate tubes were used to isolate PBMC from blood, and red cell lysis was then performed. QIAamp DNA Blood Mini kits were used to extract DNA from PBMC and sorted T cell subsets.

Points the paper makes about the study in general: A bifurcated reorganization of the PBMC repertoire at W3, with increased clonality or increased diversity, was observed in patients who later achieved disease control, unlike in progressors. Whether the T cell clones driving repertoire changes were melanoma-specific or reflected general immune activation could not be determined in the study. The relatively small sample size was acknowledged as a potential limitation on generalization of the results.

Here the sequenced sample was blood, taken from a patient treated with checkpoint blockade. The sequence links TRBV27 to TRBJ2-3; 11 bases in the middle match TRBD2. The clonotype comes from a human donor with melanoma. CDR3 region: CASSLLAGGDTQYF. At the DNA level, the sequence is TGTGCCAGCAGTTTACTAGCGGGGGGAGATACGCAGTATTTT.